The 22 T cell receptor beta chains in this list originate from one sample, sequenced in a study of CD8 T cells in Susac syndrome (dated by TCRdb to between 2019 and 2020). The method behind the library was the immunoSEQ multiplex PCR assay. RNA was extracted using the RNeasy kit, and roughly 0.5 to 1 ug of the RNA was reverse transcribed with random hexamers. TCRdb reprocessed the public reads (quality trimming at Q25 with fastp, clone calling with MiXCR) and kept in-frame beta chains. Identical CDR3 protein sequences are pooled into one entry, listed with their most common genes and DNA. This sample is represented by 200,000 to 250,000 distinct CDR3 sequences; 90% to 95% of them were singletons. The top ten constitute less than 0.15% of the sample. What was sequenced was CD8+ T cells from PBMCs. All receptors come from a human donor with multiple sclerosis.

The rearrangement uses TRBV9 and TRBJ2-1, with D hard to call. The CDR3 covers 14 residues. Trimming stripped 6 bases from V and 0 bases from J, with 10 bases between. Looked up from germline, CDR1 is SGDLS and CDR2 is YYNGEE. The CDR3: CASTYSSSYNEQFF. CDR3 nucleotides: TGTGCCAGCACCTATTCCAGCTCCTACAATGAGCAGTTCTTC.

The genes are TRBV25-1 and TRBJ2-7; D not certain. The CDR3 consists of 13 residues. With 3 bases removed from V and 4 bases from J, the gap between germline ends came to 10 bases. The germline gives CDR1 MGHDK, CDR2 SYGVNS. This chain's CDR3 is CASSEQIEYEQYF. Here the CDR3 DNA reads TGTGCCAGCAGTGAGCAAATTGAATACGAGCAGTACTTC.

CDR3 sequence: CASSSWDAKEQFF. DNA of the CDR3: TGTGCCAGCAGTTCCTGGGACGCCAAAGAGCAGTTCTTC. J is TRBJ2-1 and V is TRBV27, with D possibly being TRBD1 or TRBD2 (5 bases each). Trimming pared 4 bases from V and 10 bases from J, leaving 14 bases between. Germline V gene lookup returns CDR1 MNHEY and CDR2 SMNVEV (reference sequence). CDR3 length: 13 residues.

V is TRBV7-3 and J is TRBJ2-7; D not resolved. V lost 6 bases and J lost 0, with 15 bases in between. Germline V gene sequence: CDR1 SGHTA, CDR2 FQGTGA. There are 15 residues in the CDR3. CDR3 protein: CASSKGLGSSYEQYF. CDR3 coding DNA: TGTGCCAGCAGTAAAGGCTTGGGAAGCTCCTACGAGCAGTACTTC.

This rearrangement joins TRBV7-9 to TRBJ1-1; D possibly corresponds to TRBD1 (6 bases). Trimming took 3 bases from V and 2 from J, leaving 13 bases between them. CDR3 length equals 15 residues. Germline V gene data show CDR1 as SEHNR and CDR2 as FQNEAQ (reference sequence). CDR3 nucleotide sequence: TGTGCCAGCAGCTTCAGGGGAAGTGGTAACACTGAAGCTTTCTTT. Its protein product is CASSFRGSGNTEAFF.

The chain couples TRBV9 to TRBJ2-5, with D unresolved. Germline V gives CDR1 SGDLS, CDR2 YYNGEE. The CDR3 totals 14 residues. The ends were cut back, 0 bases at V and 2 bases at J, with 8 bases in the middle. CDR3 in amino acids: CASSVGGRQETQYF. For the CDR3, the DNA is TGTGCCAGCAGCGTAGGAGGAAGGCAAGAGACCCAGTACTTC.

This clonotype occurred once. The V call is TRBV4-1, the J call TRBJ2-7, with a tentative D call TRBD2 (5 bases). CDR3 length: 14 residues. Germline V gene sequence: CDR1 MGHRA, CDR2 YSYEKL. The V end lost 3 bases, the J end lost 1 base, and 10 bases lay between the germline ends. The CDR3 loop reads CASSHPGGSYEQYF. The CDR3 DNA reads TGCGCCAGCAGCCATCCTGGAGGATCCTACGAGCAGTACTTC.

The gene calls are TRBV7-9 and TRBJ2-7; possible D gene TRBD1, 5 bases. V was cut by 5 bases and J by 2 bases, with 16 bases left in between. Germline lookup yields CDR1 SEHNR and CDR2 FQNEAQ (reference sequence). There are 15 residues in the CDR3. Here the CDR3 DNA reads TGTGCCAGCAGCCCACCAGGGCCTACCCCCTACGAGCAGTACTTC. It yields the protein CASSPPGPTPYEQYF.

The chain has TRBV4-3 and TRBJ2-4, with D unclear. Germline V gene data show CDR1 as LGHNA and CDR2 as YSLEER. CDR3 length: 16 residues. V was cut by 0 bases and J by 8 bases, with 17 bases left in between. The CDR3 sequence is CASSQDNRLGTDIQYF. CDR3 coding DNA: TGCGCCAGCAGCCAAGATAACCGCCTAGGCACGGACATTCAGTACTTC.

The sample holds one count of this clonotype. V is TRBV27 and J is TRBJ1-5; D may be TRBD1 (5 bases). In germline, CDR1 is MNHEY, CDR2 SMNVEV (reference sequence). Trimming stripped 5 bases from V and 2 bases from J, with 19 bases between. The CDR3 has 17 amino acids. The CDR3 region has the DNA TGTGCCAGCAGTAGCCTCAATATGGGGGGTGGCAATCAGCCCCAGCATTTT. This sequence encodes CASSSLNMGGGNQPQHF.

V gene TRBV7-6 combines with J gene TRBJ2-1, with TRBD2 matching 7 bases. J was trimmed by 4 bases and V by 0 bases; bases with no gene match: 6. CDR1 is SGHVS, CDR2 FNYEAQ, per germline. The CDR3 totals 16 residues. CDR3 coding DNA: TGTGCCAGCAGCTTAGCGCGACTAGCCCAGTACAATGAGCAGTTCTTC. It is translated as CASSLARLAQYNEQFF.

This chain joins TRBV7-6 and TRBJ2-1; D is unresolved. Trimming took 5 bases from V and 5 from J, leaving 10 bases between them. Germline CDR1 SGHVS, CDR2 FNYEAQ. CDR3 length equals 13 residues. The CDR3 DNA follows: TGTGCCAGCAGCCCATATTACGACAATGAGCAGTTCTTC. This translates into CASSPYYDNEQFF.

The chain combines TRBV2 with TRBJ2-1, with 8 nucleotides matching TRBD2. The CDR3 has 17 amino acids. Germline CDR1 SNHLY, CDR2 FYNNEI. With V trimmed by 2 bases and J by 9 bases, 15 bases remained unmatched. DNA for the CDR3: TGTGCCAGCAGTGAAAAGCGAGCGGGAGTCCGAGTGGGTGAGCAGTTCTTC. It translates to CASSEKRAGVRVGEQFF.

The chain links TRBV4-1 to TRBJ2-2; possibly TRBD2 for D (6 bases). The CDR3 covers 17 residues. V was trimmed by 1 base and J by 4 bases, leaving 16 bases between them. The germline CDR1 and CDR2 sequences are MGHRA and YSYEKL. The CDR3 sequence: CASSQAGALFPTGELFF. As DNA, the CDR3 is TGCGCCAGCAGCCAAGCGGGAGCCCTGTTCCCCACCGGGGAGCTGTTTTTT.

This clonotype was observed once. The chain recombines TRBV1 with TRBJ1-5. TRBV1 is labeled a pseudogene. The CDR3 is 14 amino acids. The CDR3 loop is CTSSQVAGEQPQHF. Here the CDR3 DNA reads TGCACCAGCAGCCAAGTGGCGGGAGAACAGCCCCAGCATTTT.

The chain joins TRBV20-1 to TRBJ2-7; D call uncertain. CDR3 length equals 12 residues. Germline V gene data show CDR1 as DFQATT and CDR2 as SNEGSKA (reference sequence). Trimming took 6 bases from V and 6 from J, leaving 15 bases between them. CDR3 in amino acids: CSAQRTGLEQYF. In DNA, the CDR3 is TGCAGTGCCCAACGGACGGGTCTCGAGCAGTACTTC.

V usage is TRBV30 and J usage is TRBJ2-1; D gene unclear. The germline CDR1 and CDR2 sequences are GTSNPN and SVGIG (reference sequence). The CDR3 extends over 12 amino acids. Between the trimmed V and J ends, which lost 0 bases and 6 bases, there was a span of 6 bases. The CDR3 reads CAWSVLFNEQFF. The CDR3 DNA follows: TGTGCCTGGAGTGTACTATTCAATGAGCAGTTCTTC.

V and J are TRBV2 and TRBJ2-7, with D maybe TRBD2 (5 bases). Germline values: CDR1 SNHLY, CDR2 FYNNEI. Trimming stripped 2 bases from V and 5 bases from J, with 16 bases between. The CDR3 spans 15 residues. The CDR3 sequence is CASSEWRVEIHEQYF. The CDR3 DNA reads TGTGCCAGCAGTGAATGGCGGGTAGAGATACACGAGCAGTACTTC.

CDR3 sequence reads: CAWMDGRTEAFF. The CDR3, as DNA: TGTGCCTGGATGGACGGGAGGACTGAAGCTTTCTTT. J is TRBJ1-1 and V is TRBV30; the D is unclear. Trimming took off 4 bases at V and 5 bases at J, with 11 bases between the two ends. The length of the CDR3 is 12 residues. Per the germline V gene, CDR1 is GTSNPN and CDR2 is SVGIG (reference sequence).

The CDR3 DNA follows: TGTGCCAGCAGCTTAGTTGGTGAGGGAACAGGTCAAGAGACCCAGTACTTC. It codes for CASSLVGEGTGQETQYF. J is TRBJ2-5 and V is TRBV7-8, with D perhaps TRBD1 or TRBD2 (5 bases each). Germline CDR1 and CDR2: SGHVS and FQNEAQ. The CDR3 has 17 residues. V was pared by 1 base and J by 2 bases, with 17 bases between.

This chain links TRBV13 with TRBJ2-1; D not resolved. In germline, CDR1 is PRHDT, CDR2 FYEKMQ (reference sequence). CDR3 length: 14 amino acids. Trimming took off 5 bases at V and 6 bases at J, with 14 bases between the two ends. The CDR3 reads CASSSERGPNEQFF. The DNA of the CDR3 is TGTGCCAGCAGCAGTGAGCGCGGACCCAATGAGCAGTTCTTC.

The CDR3 DNA is TGTGCCAGCACCCTTTGGGGGACAGGGGCCGGGAGCACCGGGGAGCTGTTTTTT. Residues: CASTLWGTGAGSTGELFF. The rearrangement links TRBV28 to TRBJ2-2, with 10 bases that match TRBD1. This CDR3 comprises 18 residues. The V segment lost 7 bases and the J segment 4 bases; nucleotides outside the gene matches: 15. Germline assignment: CDR1 MDHEN and CDR2 SYDVKM. Full variable domain (missing parts from reference TRBV28 and TRBJ2-2): DVKVTQSSRYLVKRTGEKVFLECVQDMDHENMFWYRQDPGLGLRLIYFSYDVKMKEKGDIPEGYSVSREKKERFSLILESASTNQTSMYLCASTLWGTGAGSTGELFFGEGSRLTVL.